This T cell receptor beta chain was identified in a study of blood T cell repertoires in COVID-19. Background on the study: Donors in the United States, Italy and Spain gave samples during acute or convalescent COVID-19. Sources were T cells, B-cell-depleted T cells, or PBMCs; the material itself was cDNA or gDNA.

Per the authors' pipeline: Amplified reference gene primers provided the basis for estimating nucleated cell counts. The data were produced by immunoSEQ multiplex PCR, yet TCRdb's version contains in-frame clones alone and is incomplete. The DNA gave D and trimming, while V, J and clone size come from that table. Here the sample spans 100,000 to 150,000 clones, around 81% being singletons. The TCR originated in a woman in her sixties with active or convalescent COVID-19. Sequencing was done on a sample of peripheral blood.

The CDR3 DNA reads as TGTGCCACCACTAATTGGAGGACTGGAAACACCATATATTTT. Translation: CATTNWRTGNTIYF. This chain links TRBV15 with TRBJ1-3; no clear D gene. This CDR3 spans 14 amino acids. From germline, CDR1 is LNHNV and CDR2 YYDKDF (reference sequence). The ends were cut back, 7 bases at V and 2 bases at J, with 12 bases in the middle. The full variable domain, completed using reference TRBV15 and TRBJ1-3, is DAMVIQNPRYQVTQFGKPVTLSCSQTLNHNVMYWYQQKSSQAPKLLFHYYDKDFNNEADTPDNFQSRRPNTSFCFLDIRSPGLGDTAMYLCATTNWRTGNTIYFGEGSWLTVV.